The entry below gives a single T cell receptor (beta chain) sequence along with its context. Its target is not known. This entry is derived from a study of CD8 T cells in ankylosing spondylitis. Study results and limitations: A motif in TCR beta, a set of about eight highly homologous variants, appeared characteristic of ankylosing spondylitis blood.

V was cut by 1 base and J by 5 bases, with 4 bases left in between. Germline CDR1 is GTSNPN and CDR2 is SVGIG (reference sequence). This CDR3 is built from 11 residues. The authors made TCR beta libraries by quantitative 5'-RACE with molecular barcodes. MiXCR, run by TCRdb on the 5' RACE reads, gives a single entry per CDR3 protein. This sample has over 450,000 distinct CDR3 sequences, with approximately 11% found just once. Sequencing used blood, either unsorted or a sorted T cell fraction (not recorded which). This sequence was found in a male donor with ankylosing spondylitis. The V call is TRBV30, the J call TRBJ2-3; D is unresolved. The CDR3 is CAWSDEDTQYF. The DNA of the CDR3 is TGTGCCTGGAGTGATGAAGATACGCAGTATTTT.